These T cell receptor beta chains were read from a single sample in a study of blood T cells in healthy people across ages. A single record per CDR3 protein comes from TCRdb applying MiXCR to the 5' RACE reads. Counted here are 600,000 to 800,000 distinct CDR3 sequences, under 25% occurring once; the ten biggest clones make up roughly 3.6%. Input material: blood. All receptors come from a man between 65 and 80 years old in good health. Both conserved end residues are part of each CDR3. A D gene is named only where the DNA matches it firmly. Clone size is stated in some rows and not others, as once, few, many or a class when expanded.

cdr3_length,clone_size,j_call,v_call,d_call,cdr3_aa,cdr3_nt
16,.,TRBJ2-5,TRBV4-1,TRBD1,CASSQGRQGSWETQYF,TGCGCCAGCAGCCAAGGGCGACAGGGGAGTTGGGAGACCCAGTACTTC
13,few,TRBJ2-5,TRBV20-1,.,CSAPRDTKETQYF,TGCAGTGCGCCTCGGGACACCAAAGAGACCCAGTACTTC
14,.,TRBJ2-7,TRBV3-1,TRBD2,CASSQLAGHYEQYF,TGTGCGAGCAGTCAACTAGCGGGGCACTACGAGCAGTACTTC
15,few,TRBJ2-5,TRBV5-1,TRBD1,CASSSGQAKQETQYF,TGCGCCAGCAGCTCGGGACAGGCGAAACAAGAGACCCAGTACTTC
13,.,TRBJ1-2,TRBV21-1,.,CASSKKEDYGYTF,TGTGCCAGCAGCAAGAAGGAGGACTATGGCTACACCTTC
17,.,TRBJ2-1,TRBV28,TRBD2,CASSFEGRAGGYNEQFF,TGTGCCAGCAGTTTTGAGGGTAGAGCGGGAGGCTACAATGAGCAGTTCTTC
13,few,TRBJ1-1,TRBV3-1,.,CASSQELRDEAFF,TGTGCCAGCAGCCAAGAACTGAGGGATGAAGCTTTCTTT
12,few,TRBJ2-5,TRBV10-3,.,CAISEPGSTQYF,TGTGCCATCAGTGAGCCAGGGTCGACCCAGTACTTC
12,.,TRBJ2-4,TRBV3-1,.,CASSATKNIQYF,TGTGCCAGCTCCGCCACGAAAAACATTCAGTACTTC
12,few,TRBJ1-2,TRBV24-1,.,CATSDSGHGYTF,TGTGCCACCAGTGATTCCGGTCACGGCTACACCTTC
17,few,TRBJ2-1,TRBV11-2,TRBD2,CASSPLLAYSSYNEQFF,TGTGCCAGCAGCCCGTTACTAGCGTACAGCTCCTACAATGAGCAGTTCTTC
14,many,TRBJ2-7,TRBV28,.,CASIGAVSSYEQYF,TGTGCCAGCATCGGAGCGGTTAGCTCCTACGAGCAGTACTTC
14,.,TRBJ2-7,TRBV12-3/TRBV12-4,.,CASSLLGTDGEQYF,TGTGCCAGCAGTTTGTTGGGTACCGACGGCGAGCAGTACTTC
15,.,TRBJ2-3,TRBV5-1,.,CASSLDREHQDTQYF,TGCGCCAGCAGCTTGGACAGGGAACATCAGGATACGCAGTATTTT
16,few,TRBJ2-7,TRBV5-1,.,CASSLVGSGSSYEQYF,TGCGCCAGCAGCTTGGTTGGTAGCGGATCCTCCTACGAGCAGTACTTC
16,.,TRBJ2-7,TRBV7-3,TRBD1,CASSLIAGTGSYEQYF,TGTGCCAGCAGCTTAATCGCCGGGACAGGGAGTTACGAGCAGTACTTC
15,.,TRBJ2-5,TRBV6-1,TRBD1,CASSGQGAYQETQYF,TGTGCCAGCAGTGGGCAGGGGGCGTACCAAGAGACCCAGTACTTC
15,few,TRBJ1-3,TRBV4-3,.,CASSQGRGSRNTIYF,TGCGCCAGCAGCCAAGGCCGGGGTTCGCGAAACACCATATATTTT
16,few,TRBJ2-3,TRBV9,TRBD2,CASSVLSGRLSDTQYF,TGTGCCAGCAGCGTACTTAGCGGGAGATTGTCAGATACGCAGTATTTT
14,.,TRBJ2-3,TRBV7-9,.,CASSFGVDTDTQYF,TGTGCCAGCAGCTTCGGGGTCGACACAGATACGCAGTATTTT
16,.,TRBJ2-5,TRBV6-1,.,CASSELGVIGQETQYF,TGTGCCAGCAGTGAACTCGGGGTTATAGGCCAAGAGACCCAGTACTTC
16,.,TRBJ2-3,TRBV5-6,TRBD2,CASSLGPGRAADTQYF,TGTGCCAGCAGCTTGGGTCCCGGGAGGGCAGCCGATACGCAGTATTTT
14,.,TRBJ2-3,TRBV7-2,TRBD1,CASNPLGGADTQYF,TGTGCCAGCAACCCATTAGGGGGCGCAGATACGCAGTATTTT
13,.,TRBJ2-1,TRBV20-1,.,CSARDPGDNEQFF,TGCAGTGCTAGAGATCCGGGAGACAATGAGCAGTTCTTC
13,few,TRBJ2-5,TRBV9,.,CASSVNGQETQYF,TGTGCCAGCAGCGTCAACGGACAAGAGACCCAGTACTTC
14,.,TRBJ1-2,TRBV6-5,.,CASSYSSSDYGYTF,TGTGCCAGCAGTTACTCGAGCTCAGACTATGGCTACACCTTC
15,.,TRBJ2-5,TRBV27,TRBD1,CASSPYRGQQETQYF,TGTGCCAGCAGTCCCTACAGGGGACAACAAGAGACCCAGTACTTC
14,.,TRBJ2-3,TRBV29-1,.,CSVERTASTDTQYF,TGCAGCGTTGAGCGGACGGCTAGCACAGATACGCAGTATTTT
19,few,TRBJ2-5,TRBV11-2,.,CASSLAPLNYSVYQETQYF,TGTGCCAGCAGCTTAGCCCCCCTGAATTATTCGGTGTACCAAGAGACCCAGTACTTC
14,.,TRBJ2-7,TRBV20-1,TRBD2,CSARRIAGGHEQYF,TGCAGTGCTAGAAGAATAGCGGGAGGCCACGAGCAGTACTTC
15,few,TRBJ2-1,TRBV7-7,TRBD2,CASSPLAGGLDEQFF,TGTGCTAGCAGCCCTCTAGCGGGAGGGCTCGATGAGCAGTTCTTC
14,.,TRBJ2-5,TRBV6-1,TRBD1,CASTRGRGRETQYF,TGTGCCAGCACCCGGGGCAGGGGGCGAGAGACCCAGTACTTC
15,.,TRBJ1-4,TRBV7-9,.,CASSLAVGALEKLFF,TGTGCCAGCAGCTTAGCGGTGGGGGCGCTTGAAAAACTGTTTTTT
15,.,TRBJ1-4,TRBV28,TRBD1,CASSERTGENEKLFF,TGTGCCAGCAGTGAGAGGACAGGGGAGAATGAAAAACTGTTTTTT
16,few,TRBJ2-3,TRBV6-2/TRBV6-3,TRBD2,CASSFYPLAATDTQYF,TGTGCCAGCAGTTTCTACCCGCTAGCGGCCACAGATACGCAGTATTTT
14,.,TRBJ2-2,TRBV12-3/TRBV12-4,TRBD1,CASPDRGNTGELFF,TGTGCCAGCCCGGACAGGGGGAACACCGGGGAGCTGTTTTTT
16,.,TRBJ2-5,TRBV6-2/TRBV6-3,TRBD2,CASSYQLAGVKETQYF,TGTGCCAGCAGTTACCAACTAGCGGGAGTTAAAGAGACCCAGTACTTC
16,.,TRBJ2-1,TRBV20-1,TRBD2,CSARNHGTRGYNEQFF,TGCAGTGCGAGAAACCACGGGACTAGGGGCTACAATGAGCAGTTCTTC
14,many,TRBJ1-1,TRBV4-3,.,CASSQDRMNTEAFF,TGCGCCAGCAGCCAAGACAGGATGAACACTGAAGCTTTCTTT
15,.,TRBJ2-7,TRBV7-2,TRBD2,CASSLDTAGGPKQDF,TGTGCCAGCAGCTTAGATACTGCGGGAGGGCCTAAGCAGGACTTC
12,many,TRBJ1-3,TRBV29-1,.,CSAGTVGNTIYF,TGCAGCGCTGGGACGGTTGGAAACACCATATATTTT
14,.,TRBJ2-2,TRBV20-1,.,CSASYPANTGELFF,TGCAGTGCTAGTTATCCAGCGAACACCGGGGAGCTGTTTTTT
18,.,TRBJ2-1,TRBV5-1,TRBD2,CASSLDETGLAGVREQFF,TGCGCCAGCAGCTTGGACGAGACGGGACTAGCGGGAGTGCGTGAGCAGTTCTTC
14,.,TRBJ2-1,TRBV29-1,TRBD2,CSVDVTSGANEQFF,TGCAGCGTTGACGTGACTAGCGGGGCGAATGAGCAGTTCTTC
16,.,TRBJ2-1,TRBV5-1,.,CASSYRGGASYNEQFF,TGCGCCAGCAGCTACCGCGGGGGCGCATCCTACAATGAGCAGTTCTTC
14,many,TRBJ2-5,TRBV7-7,.,CASSRGGEIGTQYF,TGTGCTAGCAGTCGTGGTGGGGAGATCGGGACCCAGTACTTC